This T cell receptor (beta chain) emerged from a study of blood T cell repertoires in COVID-19. Assay: immunoSEQ multiplex PCR; the TCRdb copy retains only in-frame clones and omits some. The table records approximately 160,000 clones, about 80% of them present only once. Residents of about two dozen US areas, aged about 18 to 95 years, made up the participants. Clinical history as reported by participants underpinned cohort assignment. Cohort 3 donors were reported recovered after two negative PCRs, clearance, or symptom resolution. On this clone: Other DNA variants within this sample encode the same CDR3.

Per the germline V gene, CDR1 is GTSNPN and CDR2 is SVGIG (reference sequence). This CDR3 spans 13 amino acids. Trimming shortened V by 0 bases and J by 1 base, and 4 bases separated the two germline ends. Sequencing used PBMCs or T cells enriched from blood (not recorded which). This chain uses TRBV30 with TRBJ1-5, with D unclear. This TCR was sampled from a man aged 45-65 years who had recovered from COVID-19. This chain's CDR3 is CAWSVQSNQPQHF. In nucleotides, the CDR3 is TGTGCCTGGAGTGTACAGAGCAATCAGCCCCAGCATTTT.